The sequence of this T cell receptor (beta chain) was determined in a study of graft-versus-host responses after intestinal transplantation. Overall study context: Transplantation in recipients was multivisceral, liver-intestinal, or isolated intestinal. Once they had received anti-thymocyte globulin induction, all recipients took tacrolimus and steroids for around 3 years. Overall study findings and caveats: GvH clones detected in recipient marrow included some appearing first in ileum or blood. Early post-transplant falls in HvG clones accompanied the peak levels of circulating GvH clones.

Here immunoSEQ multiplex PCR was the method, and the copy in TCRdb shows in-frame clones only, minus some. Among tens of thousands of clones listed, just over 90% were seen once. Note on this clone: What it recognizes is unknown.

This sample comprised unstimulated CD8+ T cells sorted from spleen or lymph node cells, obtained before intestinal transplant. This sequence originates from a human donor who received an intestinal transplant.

This CDR3 is CASSPGTGEVGYGYTF. CDR3 DNA sequence: TGCGCCAGCAGCCCCGGGACAGGGGAAGTGGGATATGGCTACACCTTC. The V call is TRBV4-1, the J call TRBJ1-2, with 10 nucleotides matching TRBD1. Germline CDR1 MGHRA, CDR2 YSYEKL. The V segment lost 4 bases and the J segment 5 bases; nucleotides outside the gene matches: 10. The CDR3 length is 16 residues.